This T cell receptor (beta chain) stems from a study of blood T cell repertoires in COVID-19 (dated by TCRdb to the early 2020s). About the study as a whole: Collaborator samples came from the United States, Italy and Spain and covered acute and convalescent phases of COVID-19. The samples were drawn from the first 160 participants of the ongoing ImmuneRACE study and from 1,254 subjects provided by 6 global collaborators. A de-identified subject ID, COVID-19 status, age in years and sex were almost always included in the sample metadata. The material from the prospective study consisted of cDNA or gDNA derived from T cells, B-cell-depleted T cells, or PBMCs. HLA class I and class II types, where available, came from metadata supplied by the sample provider rather than from assay-based typing. The repertoires were made available in a free public database intended to serve as a resource for research on the immune response to SARS-CoV-2. The dataset comprised deeply sampled blood TCRbeta repertoires from subjects exposed to, actively infected with, or recovered from COVID-19.

Comments on this clone: The target of this receptor is not known. No clone much larger than this one lies a single base away; base qualities are absent.

The immunoSEQ Assay, a bias-controlled multiplex PCR, was used to amplify TCRbeta CDR3 regions from genomic DNA. For the original study's pipeline: The number of nucleated cells in each sample was estimated from the amplification of reference gene primers within the assay. Sequence reads were collapsed and filtered to measure the absolute abundance of every unique TCRbeta CDR3 rearrangement. For each sample, productive Simpson clonality was calculated by taking the square root of Simpson's diversity index across productive rearrangements. The clones in this table, taken by TCRdb from immuneACCESS, are in-frame only. Not every clone is retained; where verified, under half of the shortfall comes from an unresolved V gene, and the cause of the rest is unknown. V and J calls and clone size follow that table, whereas D and trimming were derived from the DNA. The sample table shows over 200,000 clones, and around 89% are seen once. The ten largest account for roughly 3% of the sample.

At one collaborating source in Seattle, patients were enrolled during active infection and were followed longitudinally through the course of disease. Each collaborating institution followed its own protocols to collect whole blood in K2EDTA tubes. For TCRbeta analysis, collaborators shipped samples in one of three forms: frozen whole blood, isolated PBMCs, or DNA extracted from either of those sample types. Beyond this particular receptor, the publication reports: The quantity of clinical and demographic metadata differed by source and by participant and was supplied without curation.

CDR1 SGHDT and CDR2 YYEEEE are derived from the germline V gene. The CDR3 goes from the cysteine to the phenylalanine over 15 residues. Left in the record is the CDR3 DNA by itself, 45 bases read in frame from the first base. V lost 5 bases and J lost 1 base; the stretch between them is 12 bases long. Material: peripheral blood. The sequence links TRBV5-6 to TRBJ2-2, with TRBD1 tentatively as D gene (6 bases match). The clonotype comes from a man aged 25-40 years with COVID-19, enrolled during active disease. The base sequence is TGTGCCAGCAGTCCCCGGACAGTGAACACCGGGGAGCTGTTTTTT. The encoded protein is CASSPRTVNTGELFF.